The rows below give T cell receptor beta chains drawn from one sample of a study of cytomegalovirus exposure and HLA in healthy donors. Libraries were prepared by immunoSEQ multiplex PCR; TCRdb keeps only in-frame clonotypes and omits some of them. The sample carries under 150,000 clones, 75% to 80% recorded once. The sequenced material came from PBMCs. These receptors came from a woman in her thirties in good health and CMV-seronegative. CDR3s include the opening cysteine and the closing phenylalanine or tryptophan. D genes are given only for firm matches. The listing skips clone size in some rows; elsewhere it reads once, few, many or a size class.

clone_size	d_call	v_call	j_call	cdr3_aa	cdr3_nt
NA	TRBD1	TRBV12-5	TRBJ2-7	CASGPGTAHEQYF	TGTGCTAGTGGCCCAGGGACAGCCCACGAGCAGTACTTC
NA	NA	TRBV2	TRBJ1-5	CASSEDRTSNQPQHF	TGTGCCAGCAGTGAAGACAGGACTAGCAATCAGCCCCAGCATTTT
NA	TRBD2	TRBV5-4	TRBJ2-3	CASSLPGLAGGGTDTQYF	TGTGCCAGCAGCCTCCCGGGACTAGCGGGGGGGGGTACAGATACGCAGTATTTT
NA	NA	TRBV7-9	TRBJ1-2	CASGPLGYTF	TGTGCCAGCGGCCCTCTTGGCTACACCTTC
NA	TRBD2	TRBV5-4	TRBJ2-2	CASSAPGLAGGRVGELFF	TGTGCCAGCAGCGCCCCGGGACTAGCGGGGGGGCGTGTCGGGGAGCTGTTTTTT
NA	TRBD1	TRBV2	TRBJ1-2	CASRLDRDRYGYTF	TGTGCCAGCAGACTCGACAGGGACCGATATGGCTACACCTTC
NA	TRBD1	TRBV9	TRBJ2-2	CASSVASDRPRANTGELFF	TGTGCCAGCAGCGTAGCTTCGGACAGGCCACGGGCAAACACCGGGGAGCTGTTTTTT
NA	NA	TRBV4-2	TRBJ2-2	CASSQVDRGTGELFF	TGTGCCAGCAGCCAAGTGGACCGGGGGACCGGGGAGCTGTTTTTT
NA	NA	TRBV27	TRBJ1-2	CASSLGLNYGYTF	TGTGCCAGCAGCTTGGGACTTAACTATGGCTACACCTTC
NA	TRBD1	TRBV2	TRBJ1-1	CASSERPTGAGTEAFF	TGTGCCAGCAGTGAACGACCCACAGGGGCGGGCACTGAAGCTTTCTTT
NA	TRBD1	TRBV5-1	TRBJ1-1	CASKTGGEAFF	TGCGCCAGCAAAACAGGGGGCGAAGCTTTCTTT
NA	TRBD1	TRBV5-1	TRBJ1-1	CASSALTGVDFFRQINTEAFF	TGCGCCAGCAGCGCTCTGACAGGGGTGGACTTCTTTCGACAAATCAACACTGAAGCTTTCTTT
NA	TRBD1	TRBV14	TRBJ2-2	CASSQWTGQAGELFF	TGTGCCAGCAGCCAATGGACAGGGCAGGCCGGGGAGCTGTTTTTT
NA	TRBD2	TRBV19	TRBJ2-7	CASSIGASGNYEQYF	TGTGCCAGTAGTATAGGTGCTAGCGGGAATTACGAGCAGTACTTC
NA	NA	TRBV28	TRBJ1-6	CASTPARMRSPLHF	TGTGCCAGCACCCCGGCGAGGATGCGTTCACCCCTCCACTTT
once	TRBD1	TRBV30	TRBJ1-1	CAWTVRAQGGAFF	TGTGCCTGGACCGTTCGGGCACAGGGGGGAGCTTTCTTT
NA	TRBD2	TRBV5-1	TRBJ2-5	CASSLTGGKETQYF	TGCGCCAGCAGCTTGACGGGGGGGAAAGAGACCCAGTACTTC
NA	TRBD1	TRBV5-4	TRBJ1-4	CASSLRDSREKLFF	TGTGCCAGCAGCTTGCGGGACAGTCGAGAAAAACTGTTTTTT
once	NA	TRBV25-1	TRBJ1-1	CASSFKSGHTEAFF	TGTGCCAGCAGTTTTAAGAGTGGGCACACTGAAGCTTTCTTT
NA	TRBD2	TRBV27	TRBJ2-7	CASSFSGGLAYEQYF	TGTGCCAGCAGTTTTAGCGGGGGGCTCGCCTACGAGCAGTACTTC
NA	NA	TRBV6-4	TRBJ1-6	CASSLTWTGSPLHF	TGTGCCAGCAGCCTTACTTGGACGGGATCACCCCTCCACTTT
NA	NA	TRBV7-9	TRBJ1-3	CASSLGPGNTIYF	TGTGCCAGCAGCTTAGGGCCCGGAAACACCATATATTTT
NA	TRBD1	TRBV2	TRBJ2-5	CASMLIPGQGIRETQYF	TGTGCCAGCATGCTCATCCCGGGACAGGGTATCAGGGAGACCCAGTACTTC
NA	NA	TRBV2	TRBJ1-1	CASIRTATNTEAFF	TGTGCCAGCATCCGGACAGCTACGAACACTGAAGCTTTCTTT
NA	NA	TRBV19	TRBJ1-1	CASSSGWNTEAFF	TGTGCCAGTAGTTCGGGATGGAACACTGAAGCTTTCTTT
once	TRBD1	TRBV6-1	TRBJ1-2	CASKPERQGFYGYTF	TGTGCCAGTAAACCCGAAAGACAGGGATTCTATGGCTACACCTTC
NA	TRBD1	TRBV5-1	TRBJ1-1	CASSWVGQQEAEAFF	TGCGCCAGCAGCTGGGTGGGACAGCAGGAGGCTGAAGCTTTCTTT
NA	TRBD1	TRBV27	TRBJ1-1	CASSFGTGGPANTEAFF	TGTGCCAGCAGTTTTGGAACAGGGGGCCCGGCGAACACTGAAGCTTTCTTT
NA	NA	TRBV9	TRBJ1-1	CASGRGGLNTEAFF	TGTGCCAGCGGTCGGGGTGGCTTAAACACTGAAGCTTTCTTT
NA	NA	TRBV6-6	TRBJ1-1	CASSDRMAEAFF	TGTGCCAGCAGCGACAGGATGGCTGAAGCTTTCTTT
NA	NA	TRBV16	TRBJ1-2	CASSRPRWPLRHGYTF	TGTGCCAGCAGCCGCCCGAGGTGGCCCCTCCGCCATGGCTACACCTTC
NA	NA	TRBV5-1	TRBJ1-1	CASRHQPTSPQAFF	TGCGCCAGCAGACACCAACCGACATCCCCCCAAGCTTTCTTT
NA	NA	TRBV2	TRBJ2-7	CASSLSYEQYF	TGTGCCAGCAGTCTCAGCTACGAGCAGTACTTC
NA	TRBD1	TRBV30	TRBJ1-4	CAWSTGGGTNEKLFF	TGTGCCTGGAGTACAGGGGGCGGAACTAATGAAAAACTGTTTTTT
once	NA	TRBV5-1	TRBJ1-4	CASSLDRTANEKLFF	TGCGCCAGCAGCTTGGACCGGACAGCTAATGAAAAACTGTTTTTT
NA	TRBD1	TRBV9	TRBJ1-1	CASSVRGRGEAFF	TGTGCCAGCAGCGTAAGGGGGCGCGGTGAAGCTTTCTTT
few	NA	TRBV5-4	TRBJ1-1	CASSLGAAGLSEAFF	TGTGCCAGCAGCTTGGGGGCAGCGGGTTTGTCTGAAGCTTTCTTT
few	NA	TRBV10-3	TRBJ1-1	CAASWTRQESNTEAFF	TGTGCCGCATCTTGGACTAGACAGGAGTCGAACACTGAAGCTTTCTTT
NA	TRBD1	TRBV27	TRBJ1-6	CASSPHGTENNSPLHF	TGTGCCAGCAGTCCCCACGGGACAGAAAATAATTCACCCCTCCACTTT
NA	NA	TRBV5-6	TRBJ2-7	CASSWRGAGEQYF	TGTGCCAGCAGCTGGAGGGGCGCGGGGGAGCAGTACTTC
NA	NA	TRBV7-9	TRBJ1-1	CASSYDRTMNTEAFF	TGTGCCAGCAGCTACGACAGGACCATGAACACTGAAGCTTTCTTT